The 2 T cell receptor beta chains given below trace back to one sample, sequenced in a study of shared clonotypes between healthy human individuals. Profiling relied on immunoSEQ multiplex PCR, and the TCRdb table lists in-frame clones only, not all of them. The table includes 780,000 or so clones, just under 75% detected once. The sample comprised memory CD4+ T cells sorted from blood. Subset reported: CD45RA-negative fraction. The receptors originated from a woman in her twenties or thirties in good health.

The chain links TRBV2 to TRBJ2-2; D is undetermined. V was pared by 4 bases and J by 3 bases, with 9 bases between. The germline CDR1 and CDR2 sequences are SNHLY and FYNNEI. The CDR3 is 14 amino acids. The CDR3 reads CASSGGGDTGELFF. The DNA of the CDR3 is TGTGCCAGCAGTGGGGGTGGAGACACCGGGGAGCTGTTTTTT. Full variable domain (outside the CDR3, taken from reference TRBV2 and TRBJ2-2): EPEVTQTPSHQVTQMGQEVILRCVPISNHLYFYWYRQILGQKVEFLVSFYNNEISEKSEIFDDQFSVERPDGSNFTLKIRSTKLEDSAMYFCASSGGGDTGELFFGEGSRLTVL.

The chain joins TRBV4-1 to TRBJ2-1, with 9 positions matching TRBD2. CDR3 length: 17 amino acids. CDR1 and CDR2 (germline): MGHRA, YSYEKL. Losses at the gene ends were 1 base for V and 1 base for J; bases not matched to a gene: 5. The CDR3 sequence is CASSQGSGRGSYNEQFF. The CDR3 nucleotides read TGCGCCAGCAGCCAAGGTAGCGGGAGAGGTTCCTACAATGAGCAGTTCTTC.